This T cell receptor (beta chain) was identified during a study of blood T cell repertoires in COVID-19. The CDR3 consists of 15 residues. CDR1 is SGHTA and CDR2 is FQGNSA in the germline V gene. Trimming pared 1 base from V and 2 bases from J, leaving 11 bases between. The protocol was immunoSEQ multiplex PCR, while the TCRdb copy is restricted to in-frame clones and leaves out a portion. The sample records roughly 190,000 clones, approximately 84% being singletons. The V call is TRBV7-2, the J call TRBJ2-5; perhaps TRBD2 as D (6 bases). The clonotype was recovered from a woman in her 70s with active or convalescent COVID-19. Sequences were obtained from peripheral blood. As DNA, the CDR3 is TGTGCCAGCAGCTTAGGTCAGCGGGCTCAAGAGACCCAGTACTTC. Amino acids: CASSLGQRAQETQYF.